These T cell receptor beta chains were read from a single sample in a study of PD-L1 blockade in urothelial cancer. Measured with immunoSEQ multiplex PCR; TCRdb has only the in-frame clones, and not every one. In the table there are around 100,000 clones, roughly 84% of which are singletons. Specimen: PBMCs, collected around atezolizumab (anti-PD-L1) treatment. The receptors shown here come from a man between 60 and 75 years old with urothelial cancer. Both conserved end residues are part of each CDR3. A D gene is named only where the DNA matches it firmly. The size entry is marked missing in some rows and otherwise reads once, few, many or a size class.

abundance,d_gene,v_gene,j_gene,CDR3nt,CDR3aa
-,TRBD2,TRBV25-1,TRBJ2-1,TGTGCCAGCAGGGGGACTAGCGGGTATGGTGAGCAGTTCTTC,CASRGTSGYGEQFF
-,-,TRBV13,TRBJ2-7,TGTGCCAGCAGCTTAGGACAGAGCTCCTACGAGCAGTACTTC,CASSLGQSSYEQYF
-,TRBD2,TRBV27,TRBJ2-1,TGTGCCAGCAGTTGGGGACTAGCGGGTTCATGGCGGCAGTTCTTC,CASSWGLAGSWRQFF
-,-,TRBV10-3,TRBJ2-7,TGTGCCATCAGTGCCCGGGACTTCACCTACGAGCAGTACTTC,CAISARDFTYEQYF
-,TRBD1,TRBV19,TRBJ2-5,TGTGCCAGTAGTGGACAGGGTGGGGAGACCCAGTACTTC,CASSGQGGETQYF
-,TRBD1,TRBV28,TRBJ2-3,TGTGCCAGCAGAAACGACAGGGCAGGTGCAGATACGCAGTATTTT,CASRNDRAGADTQYF
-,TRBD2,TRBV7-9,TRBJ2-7,TGTGCCAGCAGCTCCGGACTAGCGCGGGAGCAGTACTTC,CASSSGLAREQYF
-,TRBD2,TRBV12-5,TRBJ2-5,TGTGCTAGTGGTTTGGGCGGGGGAGAGACCCAGTACTTC,CASGLGGGETQYF
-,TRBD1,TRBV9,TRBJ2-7,TGTGCCAGCAGCGCGCGGACAGGGTTTTCCTACGAGCAGTACTTC,CASSARTGFSYEQYF
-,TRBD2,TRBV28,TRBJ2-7,TGTGCCAGCAGCCCCGGGACTAATTTCTACGAGCAGTACTTC,CASSPGTNFYEQYF
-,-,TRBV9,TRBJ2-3,TGTGCCAGCAGCGTAGACGACAGTCCTAGCACAGATACGCAGTATTTT,CASSVDDSPSTDTQYF
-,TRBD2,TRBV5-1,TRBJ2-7,TGCGCCAGCAGCTTGGGTAGCGGGCCATACGAGCAGTACTTC,CASSLGSGPYEQYF
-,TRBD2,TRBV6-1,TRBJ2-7,TGTGCCAGTACACGGGAGGGACGATGGGCCTACGAGCAGTACTTC,CASTREGRWAYEQYF
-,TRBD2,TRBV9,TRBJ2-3,TGTGCCAGCAGCGTAACCCCGGGACTAGCTATCCGAGATACGCAGTATTTT,CASSVTPGLAIRDTQYF
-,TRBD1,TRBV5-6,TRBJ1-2,TGTGCCAGCATCGGGACAGGGAAATCGTATGGCTACACCTTC,CASIGTGKSYGYTF
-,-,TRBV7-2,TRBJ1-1,TGTGCCAGCAGCCCGCTACCGGGTGAAGCTTTCTTT,CASSPLPGEAFF
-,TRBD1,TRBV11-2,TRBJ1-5,TGTGCCAGCAGCGTCGACAGGGGAGGTAGTCAGCCCCAGCATTTT,CASSVDRGGSQPQHF
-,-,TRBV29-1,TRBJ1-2,TGCAGCGTTGAGCGGGGGGGCTATGGCTACATCTTC,CSVERGGYGYIF
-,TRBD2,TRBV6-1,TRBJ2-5,TGTGCCAGCAGTGGGTCTAGCGGGGTCCAAGAGACCCAGTACTTC,CASSGSSGVQETQYF
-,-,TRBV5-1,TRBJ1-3,TGCGCCAGCAGCTTACAACCCGTCTCTGGAAACACCATATATTTT,CASSLQPVSGNTIYF
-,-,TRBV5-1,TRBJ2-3,TGCGCCAGCAAACCAGGGCTTAGCACAGATACGCAGTATTTT,CASKPGLSTDTQYF
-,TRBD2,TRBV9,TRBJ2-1,TGTGCCAGCAGCGCGAGGACAGCGGGAGCAACAGGTGAGCAGTTCTTC,CASSARTAGATGEQFF
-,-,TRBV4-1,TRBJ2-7,TGCGCCAGCAGTCGGGATTCCTACGAGCAGTACTTC,CASSRDSYEQYF
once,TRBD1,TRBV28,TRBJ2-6,TGTGCCAGCAGCAGAAGGACAGGGGTCTCCTCTGGGGCCAACGTCCTGACTTTC,CASSRRTGVSSGANVLTF
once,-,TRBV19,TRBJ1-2,TGTGCCAGTAGTATGCGCGATAACTATGGCTACACCTTC,CASSMRDNYGYTF
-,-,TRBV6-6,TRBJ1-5,TGTGCCAGCAGTTATGATGGGGGCGCGAGCAATCAGCCCCAGCATTTT,CASSYDGGASNQPQHF
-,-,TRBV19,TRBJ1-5,TGTGCCAGTAGTCAACAGGGCCGTGGTGGGCCCCAGCATTTT,CASSQQGRGGPQHF
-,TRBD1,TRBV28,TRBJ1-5,TGTGCCAGCACTATCCAGGGGGCTCCGGATCAGCCCCAGCATTTT,CASTIQGAPDQPQHF
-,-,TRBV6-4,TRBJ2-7,TGTGCCAGCAGTGACGACAGCGTCTACGAGCAGTACTTC,CASSDDSVYEQYF
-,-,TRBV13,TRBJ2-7,TGTGCCAGCAGCTTTGCGGATGAATCCTACGAGCAGTACTTC,CASSFADESYEQYF
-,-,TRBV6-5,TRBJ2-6,TGTGCCAGCAGTTACGGTTCAGGGGCTGGGGCCAACGTCCTGACTTTC,CASSYGSGAGANVLTF
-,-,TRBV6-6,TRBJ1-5,TGTGCCAGCAGTGGGGGGTGGGCAAATCAGCCCCAGCATTTT,CASSGGWANQPQHF
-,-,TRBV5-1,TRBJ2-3,TGCGCCAGCAGCGGCGCCGCTAGCAGCCGCGACACAGATACGCAGTATTTT,CASSGAASSRDTDTQYF
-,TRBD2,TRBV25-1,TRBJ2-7,TGTGCCAGTCGGACTAGAATGCAGTACTTC,CASRTRMQYF
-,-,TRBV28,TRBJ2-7,TGTGCCAGCAGTTCCCCCGGAGGGTCCTACGAGCAGTACTTC,CASSSPGGSYEQYF
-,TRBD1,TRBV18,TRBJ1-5,TGTGCCAGCTCACCACGGGCAGGGGGAGAAGTGCCCCAGCATTTT,CASSPRAGGEVPQHF
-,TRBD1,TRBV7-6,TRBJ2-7,TGTGCCAGCAGCTTATTCGTAGGACAGGGCCCCTACGAGCAGTACTTC,CASSLFVGQGPYEQYF
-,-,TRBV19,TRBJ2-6,TGTGCCAGTAGTAGGACAGCACCGCCCTCTGGGGCCAACGTCCTGACTTTC,CASSRTAPPSGANVLTF
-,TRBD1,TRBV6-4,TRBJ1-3,TGTGCCAGCAGTGACAGGGACAGGGCGGAGGGAAACACCATATATTTT,CASSDRDRAEGNTIYF
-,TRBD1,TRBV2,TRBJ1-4,TGTGCCAGCACTCCGCGGGACAGGGGTGAAAAACTGTTTTTT,CASTPRDRGEKLFF
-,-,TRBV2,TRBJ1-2,TGTGCCAGCAGGATTTTCACCGATCGAGAGGGAGGCTACACCTTC,CASRIFTDREGGYTF
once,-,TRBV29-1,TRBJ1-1,TGCAGCGTCTGGACAGTGGAGAACACTGAAGCTTTCTTT,CSVWTVENTEAFF
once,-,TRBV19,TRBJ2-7,TGTGCCAGCGGGACACCTTACGAGCAGTACTTC,CASGTPYEQYF
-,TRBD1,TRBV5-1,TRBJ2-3,TGCGCCAGCAGCTTGGGAGACAGGGAATCAGATACGCAGTATTTT,CASSLGDRESDTQYF
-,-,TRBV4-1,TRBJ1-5,TGCGCCAGCAGCCAAGTTTTTCCTACCCCGCTGCCCCAGCATTTT,CASSQVFPTPLPQHF
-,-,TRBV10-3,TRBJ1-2,TGTGCCATAGGGACGGGGGGAACCGGCTACACCTTC,CAIGTGGTGYTF
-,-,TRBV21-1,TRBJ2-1,TGTGCCAGCAGCTTCACGGATGAGCAGTTCTTC,CASSFTDEQFF
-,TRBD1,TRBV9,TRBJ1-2,TGTGCCAGCAGCCCCCAGCGGAACCCGGGGACAGGGGCTAACTATGGCTACACCTTC,CASSPQRNPGTGANYGYTF
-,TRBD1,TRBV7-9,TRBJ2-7,TGTGCCAGCAGCCATCAGGGGGCCTACGAGCAGTACTTC,CASSHQGAYEQYF
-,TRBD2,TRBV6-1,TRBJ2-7,TGTGCCGGCCGCGGTCTAGCGGGAGACGGCGAGCAGTACTTC,CAGRGLAGDGEQYF
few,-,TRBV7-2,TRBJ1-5,TGTGCCAGCAGCTTCGCCGGGGGGCAGCCCCAGCATTTT,CASSFAGGQPQHF
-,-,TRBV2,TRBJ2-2,TGTGCCAGCAGTGCACAAAACACCGGGGAGCTGTTTTTT,CASSAQNTGELFF
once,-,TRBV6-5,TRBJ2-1,TGTGCCAGCAAGGACGGAGTTAAGGGGAATGAGCAGTTCTTC,CASKDGVKGNEQFF
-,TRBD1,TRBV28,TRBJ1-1,TGTGCCAGCAGTTTTCTCGGTATGGACAGGGGCTACACTGAAGCTTTCTTT,CASSFLGMDRGYTEAFF